A selection of T cell receptor beta chains follows, all from one sample in a study of human T cells and chemical hapten exposure. TCRdb recomputed calls from the RACE reads with MiXCR, one row per CDR3 protein. The repertoire has about 110,000 distinct CDR3 sequences, roughly 9% of them found once; the top ten carry approximately 3%. The sample in question was whole blood, obtained in connection with sensitization to the hapten diphenylcyclopropenone (DPC). These receptor sequences come from a woman in her forties with alopecia areata. Some clones in this sample may be carry-over from other donors' samples. Each CDR3 is given with its conserved first and last residue. The D gene is left open where the match is weak. Only some rows state a clone size, as once, few, many or a class for expanded clones.

cdr3_aa: CASSLDRERNQPQHF; cdr3_nt: TGTGCCAGCAGCCTAGACAGGGAACGCAATCAGCCCCAGCATTTT; clone_size: few; j_call: TRBJ1-5; v_call: TRBV6-2/TRBV6-3; d_call: TRBD1
cdr3_aa: CASSPGTEVYNEQFF; cdr3_nt: TGTGCCAGCTCACCAGGGACCGAAGTCTACAATGAGCAGTTCTTC; clone_size: NA; j_call: TRBJ2-1; v_call: TRBV18; d_call: NA
cdr3_aa: CSVGTESNQPQHF; cdr3_nt: TGCAGCGTTGGGACGGAAAGCAATCAGCCCCAGCATTTT; clone_size: few; j_call: TRBJ1-5; v_call: TRBV29-1; d_call: NA
cdr3_aa: CSASGLSYNSPLHF; cdr3_nt: TGCAGTGCTAGCGGACTATCCTATAATTCACCCCTCCACTTT; clone_size: NA; j_call: TRBJ1-6; v_call: TRBV20-1; d_call: NA
cdr3_aa: CASSLKRVLNREQYF; cdr3_nt: TGTGCCAGCAGCTTAAAACGAGTCCTCAACAGGGAGCAGTACTTC; clone_size: many; j_call: TRBJ2-7; v_call: TRBV7-8; d_call: NA
cdr3_aa: CASSPASWRGTEAFF; cdr3_nt: TGTGCCAGCAGCCCCGCGAGTTGGAGGGGCACTGAAGCTTTCTTT; clone_size: many; j_call: TRBJ1-1; v_call: TRBV14; d_call: NA
cdr3_aa: CASSLTPGQGSYGYTF; cdr3_nt: TGTGCCAGCAGTTTAACCCCGGGACAGGGAAGCTATGGCTACACCTTC; clone_size: many; j_call: TRBJ1-2; v_call: TRBV28; d_call: TRBD1
cdr3_aa: CASSLSHRGKNIQYF; cdr3_nt: TGTGCCAGCAGTTTATCCCATAGAGGCAAAAACATTCAGTACTTC; clone_size: few; j_call: TRBJ2-4; v_call: TRBV27; d_call: NA
cdr3_aa: CASSLRGDLFDEQYF; cdr3_nt: TGTGCCAGCAGTTTAAGGGGGGATCTTTTCGACGAGCAGTACTTC; clone_size: few; j_call: TRBJ2-7; v_call: TRBV28; d_call: NA
cdr3_aa: CASSFGNQETQYF; cdr3_nt: TGTGCCAGCAGTTTCGGTAATCAAGAGACCCAGTACTTC; clone_size: few; j_call: TRBJ2-5; v_call: TRBV12-3/TRBV12-4; d_call: NA
cdr3_aa: CASSVAGEQFF; cdr3_nt: TGTGCCAGCAGCGTAGCTGGTGAGCAGTTCTTC; clone_size: many; j_call: TRBJ2-1; v_call: TRBV7-9; d_call: NA
cdr3_aa: CATQGKGREETQYF; cdr3_nt: TGTGCAACTCAGGGTAAGGGACGAGAAGAGACCCAGTACTTC; clone_size: few; j_call: TRBJ2-5; v_call: TRBV7-9; d_call: NA
cdr3_aa: CASSSTLYGLNEKLFF; cdr3_nt: TGTGCCAGCAGCTCCACGCTTTACGGCCTAAATGAAAAACTGTTTTTT; clone_size: NA; j_call: TRBJ1-4; v_call: TRBV7-9; d_call: NA
cdr3_aa: CASNWIGLGGLNEQFF; cdr3_nt: TGTGCCAGCAATTGGATAGGGCTAGGAGGACTCAATGAGCAGTTCTTC; clone_size: many; j_call: TRBJ2-1; v_call: TRBV6-2/TRBV6-3; d_call: NA
cdr3_aa: CASSLRRDPGQGGNEQFF; cdr3_nt: TGTGCCAGCAGCCTAAGACGGGACCCGGGACAGGGAGGCAATGAGCAGTTCTTC; clone_size: many; j_call: TRBJ2-1; v_call: TRBV7-2; d_call: TRBD1
cdr3_aa: CASSLGQGAGEQFF; cdr3_nt: TGTGCCAGCAGCCTCGGACAGGGGGCGGGTGAGCAGTTCTTC; clone_size: many; j_call: TRBJ2-1; v_call: TRBV11-2; d_call: TRBD1
cdr3_aa: CSARPDYSDGELFF; cdr3_nt: TGCAGTGCCAGACCGGACTACTCCGACGGGGAGCTGTTTTTT; clone_size: few; j_call: TRBJ2-2; v_call: TRBV20-1; d_call: NA
cdr3_aa: CASSQSTGNTEAFF; cdr3_nt: TGCGCCAGCAGTCAGTCGACTGGGAACACTGAAGCTTTCTTT; clone_size: many; j_call: TRBJ1-1; v_call: TRBV23-1; d_call: NA
cdr3_aa: CASSAPDLVVAEAFF; cdr3_nt: TGTGCCAGCAGTGCTCCGGACCTGGTGGTGGCTGAAGCTTTCTTT; clone_size: few; j_call: TRBJ1-1; v_call: TRBV28; d_call: NA
cdr3_aa: CASSFGNTIYF; cdr3_nt: TGTGCCAGCAGCTTCGGAAACACCATATATTTT; clone_size: many; j_call: TRBJ1-3; v_call: TRBV7-9; d_call: NA
cdr3_aa: CASSPAFQSRRDEQYF; cdr3_nt: TGTGCCAGCAGCCCTGCTTTTCAGTCACGCCGCGACGAGCAGTACTTC; clone_size: few; j_call: TRBJ2-7; v_call: TRBV3-1; d_call: NA
cdr3_aa: CASSRDQNRGVYSGANVLTF; cdr3_nt: TGTGCCAGCAGTCGAGATCAGAACAGGGGGGTATACTCTGGGGCCAACGTCCTGACTTTC; clone_size: NA; j_call: TRBJ2-6; v_call: TRBV6-1; d_call: TRBD1
cdr3_aa: CASSYLTGYNEQFF; cdr3_nt: TGTGCCAGCAGCTACTTGACAGGCTACAATGAGCAGTTCTTC; clone_size: many; j_call: TRBJ2-1; v_call: TRBV6-2/TRBV6-3; d_call: NA
cdr3_aa: CASSEAHEPNTGELFF; cdr3_nt: TGTGCCAGCAGTGAGGCTCACGAACCGAACACCGGGGAGCTGTTTTTT; clone_size: NA; j_call: TRBJ2-2; v_call: TRBV6-1; d_call: NA
cdr3_aa: CASSFSELF; cdr3_nt: TGTGCCAGCAGCTTCTCCGAGCTCTTC; clone_size: few; j_call: TRBJ2-1; v_call: TRBV7-9; d_call: NA
cdr3_aa: CASSVAEDTQYF; cdr3_nt: TGTGCCAGCAGCGTAGCTGAGGATACGCAGTATTTT; clone_size: NA; j_call: TRBJ2-3; v_call: TRBV9; d_call: NA
cdr3_aa: CASSQEASGYEQYF; cdr3_nt: TGTGCCAGCAGCCAAGAAGCCAGCGGCTACGAGCAGTACTTC; clone_size: few; j_call: TRBJ2-7; v_call: TRBV3-1; d_call: NA
cdr3_aa: CASSVSRGGQETQYF; cdr3_nt: TGTGCCAGCAGTGTAAGCCGGGGGGGCCAAGAGACCCAGTACTTC; clone_size: few; j_call: TRBJ2-5; v_call: TRBV6-1; d_call: TRBD2
cdr3_aa: CASTQGSFETQYF; cdr3_nt: TGTGCCAGCACTCAGGGGAGTTTTGAGACCCAGTACTTC; clone_size: many; j_call: TRBJ2-5; v_call: TRBV7-2; d_call: NA
cdr3_aa: CASSVAGQPSYGYTF; cdr3_nt: TGTGCCAGCAGCGTAGCAGGTCAGCCCTCCTATGGCTACACCTTC; clone_size: many; j_call: TRBJ1-2; v_call: TRBV9; d_call: NA
cdr3_aa: CASSRDPSGEQYF; cdr3_nt: TGCGCCAGCAGCCGGGACCCGTCTGGGGAGCAGTACTTC; clone_size: many; j_call: TRBJ2-7; v_call: TRBV5-1; d_call: NA
cdr3_aa: CASSRDRNYEQYF; cdr3_nt: TGTGCCAGCAGTCGGGACAGAAACTACGAGCAGTACTTC; clone_size: many; j_call: TRBJ2-7; v_call: TRBV6-5; d_call: TRBD1
cdr3_aa: CASRTEAWSSYEQYF; cdr3_nt: TGTGCCAGCAGAACAGAGGCTTGGAGTTCCTACGAGCAGTACTTC; clone_size: few; j_call: TRBJ2-7; v_call: TRBV11-2; d_call: NA
cdr3_aa: CASSVPSGGPDTQYF; cdr3_nt: TGTGCCAGCAGTGTCCCTAGCGGGGGGCCAGATACGCAGTATTTT; clone_size: many; j_call: TRBJ2-3; v_call: TRBV6-1; d_call: TRBD2
cdr3_aa: CASGRGGPGNEQFF; cdr3_nt: TGTGCCAGCGGCCGGGGGGGGCCGGGTAATGAGCAGTTCTTC; clone_size: many; j_call: TRBJ2-1; v_call: TRBV6-5; d_call: TRBD2
cdr3_aa: CASSAVLMGSQYF; cdr3_nt: TGTGCCAGCTCCGCGGTTCTTATGGGGTCGCAGTATTTT; clone_size: many; j_call: TRBJ2-3; v_call: TRBV6-2/TRBV6-3; d_call: NA
cdr3_aa: CASTGVVSGNTIYF; cdr3_nt: TGTGCCAGCACCGGAGTCGTCTCTGGAAACACCATATATTTT; clone_size: many; j_call: TRBJ1-3; v_call: TRBV2; d_call: NA
cdr3_aa: CSVEGSGGYEQYF; cdr3_nt: TGCAGCGTTGAGGGTAGCGGGGGATACGAGCAGTACTTC; clone_size: few; j_call: TRBJ2-7; v_call: TRBV29-1; d_call: TRBD2
cdr3_aa: CASSKVFRTRNTGELFF; cdr3_nt: TGTGCCAGCAGCAAAGTGTTCCGGACCCGGAACACCGGGGAGCTGTTTTTT; clone_size: few; j_call: TRBJ2-2; v_call: TRBV21-1; d_call: NA
cdr3_aa: CASSYSGQGSYGYTF; cdr3_nt: TGTGCCAGCAGTTACTCCGGACAGGGAAGTTATGGCTACACCTTC; clone_size: few; j_call: TRBJ1-2; v_call: TRBV6-5; d_call: TRBD1
cdr3_aa: CASSLGQATYEQYF; cdr3_nt: TGTGCCAGCAGCCTGGGACAGGCGACCTACGAGCAGTACTTC; clone_size: few; j_call: TRBJ2-7; v_call: TRBV3-1; d_call: TRBD1
cdr3_aa: CAITATVMSSGANVLTF; cdr3_nt: TGTGCCATCACCGCGACAGTTATGAGCTCTGGGGCCAACGTCCTGACTTTC; clone_size: few; j_call: TRBJ2-6; v_call: TRBV10-3; d_call: NA
cdr3_aa: CASSYSGGSGANVLTF; cdr3_nt: TGTGCCAGCAGTTACTCTGGGGGGTCAGGGGCCAACGTCCTGACTTTC; clone_size: many; j_call: TRBJ2-6; v_call: TRBV6-2/TRBV6-3; d_call: NA
cdr3_aa: CASSPVVGSTEAFF; cdr3_nt: TGTGCCAGCAGCCCCGTCGTCGGGAGCACTGAAGCTTTCTTT; clone_size: many; j_call: TRBJ1-1; v_call: TRBV7-8; d_call: NA
cdr3_aa: CSVGGATGYGYTF; cdr3_nt: TGCAGCGTTGGTGGAGCTACTGGCTATGGCTACACCTTC; clone_size: many; j_call: TRBJ1-2; v_call: TRBV29-1; d_call: NA
cdr3_aa: CASSPGQTYNSPLHF; cdr3_nt: TGTGCCAGCAGCCCAGGGCAGACTTATAATTCACCCCTCCACTTT; clone_size: many; j_call: TRBJ1-6; v_call: TRBV7-2; d_call: NA
cdr3_aa: CSARVREGRPQHF; cdr3_nt: TGCAGTGCTAGAGTTAGGGAAGGTCGTCCCCAGCATTTT; clone_size: many; j_call: TRBJ1-5; v_call: TRBV20-1; d_call: NA
cdr3_aa: CASSAGYTGELFF; cdr3_nt: TGCGCCAGCAGTGCGGGCTACACCGGGGAGCTGTTTTTT; clone_size: few; j_call: TRBJ2-2; v_call: TRBV10-1; d_call: NA
cdr3_aa: CASSFVQGNGYTF; cdr3_nt: TGTGCCAGCAGTTTCGTACAGGGGAATGGCTACACCTTC; clone_size: many; j_call: TRBJ1-2; v_call: TRBV28; d_call: TRBD1
cdr3_aa: CAIQGGRVGANVLTF; cdr3_nt: TGTGCCATCCAGGGGGGCCGAGTTGGGGCCAACGTCCTGACTTTC; clone_size: many; j_call: TRBJ2-6; v_call: TRBV24-1; d_call: NA
cdr3_aa: CASSAGDREYEQYF; cdr3_nt: TGTGCCAGCTCAGCCGGGGACAGGGAGTACGAGCAGTACTTC; clone_size: NA; j_call: TRBJ2-7; v_call: TRBV27; d_call: TRBD1
cdr3_aa: CASSLAVYPGNTIYF; cdr3_nt: TGTGCCAGCAGCTTAGCCGTGTACCCTGGAAACACCATATATTTT; clone_size: few; j_call: TRBJ1-3; v_call: TRBV7-9; d_call: NA
cdr3_aa: CSALQGAKNIQYF; cdr3_nt: TGCAGTGCCCTACAGGGAGCCAAAAACATTCAGTACTTC; clone_size: NA; j_call: TRBJ2-4; v_call: TRBV20-1; d_call: NA
cdr3_aa: CSARARNWASVDEQYF; cdr3_nt: TGCAGTGCTAGGGCCCGAAATTGGGCTAGCGTCGACGAGCAGTACTTC; clone_size: NA; j_call: TRBJ2-7; v_call: TRBV20-1; d_call: NA